A single TCR beta chain is shown here with its context. The CDR3 is 16 residues long. Germline lookup yields CDR1 SGHAT and CDR2 FQNNGV. Between the trimmed V and J ends, which lost 0 bases and 6 bases, there was a span of 15 bases. The data are from a study of T-cell memory formation after mild COVID-19. TCRdb used MiXCR to reprocess the 5' RACE reads, holding one entry per CDR3 protein. The sample records roughly 410,000 distinct CDR3 sequences, roughly 24% being singletons. The clonotype originates from an adult woman who had mild COVID-19 (a few samples of this study predate the infection). Cell type and time point are not known. Sequencing input: PBMCs or a T cell subset sorted from them (not recorded which). This chain joins TRBV11-2 and TRBJ2-1, with TRBD1 as a possible D gene (6 bases). CDR3 DNA sequence: TGTGCCAGCAGCTTAGATTTCTGGCAGGGGCTCAATGAGCAGTTCTTC. As protein: CASSLDFWQGLNEQFF.